Shown below are 4 T cell receptor beta chains from a single sample sequenced in a study of cytomegalovirus exposure and HLA in healthy donors. PCR amplification relied on 60 Vbeta primers (plus 13 Jbeta primers). Using immunoSEQ multiplex PCR, the repertoire was profiled, and TCRdb retains in-frame clones only, with some absent. The table for this sample gives 100,000 or so clones. The sample consisted of PBMCs. These receptors were collected from a woman in her 30s in good health and CMV-seronegative.

The chain employs TRBV6-5 and TRBJ2-1; perhaps TRBD2 as D (6 bases). V shed 6 bases and J shed 13 bases, with 13 bases lying between them. This CDR3 has 11 amino acids. Germline V gives CDR1 MNHEY, CDR2 SVGAGI. This CDR3 reads CASSYGDFQFF. The CDR3 nucleotides are TGTGCCAGCAGCTACGGGGACTTCCAGTTCTTC.

This sequence joins TRBV5-4 and TRBJ2-1; 8 positions match TRBD1. Germline CDR1 and CDR2: SGHNT and YYREEE (reference sequence). The CDR3 covers 15 residues. V lost 4 bases and J lost 3; bases outside the gene matches: 6. DNA of the CDR3: TGTGCCAGCAGCCCCAGGACAGGGTACTACAATGAGCAGTTCTTC. Translating gives CASSPRTGYYNEQFF.

J is TRBJ1-2 and V is TRBV29-1, with D possibly matching TRBD1 (6 bases). The CDR3 sequence is 13 residues long. Deletions cut 7 bases from V and 0 bases from J, with 12 bases between. Looked up from germline, CDR1 is SQVTM and CDR2 is ANQGSEA. The CDR3 nucleotides read TGCAGCGCTATAGGGGGGGCTAACTATGGCTACACCTTC. Amino acids: CSAIGGANYGYTF. Full variable domain (missing parts from reference TRBV29-1 and TRBJ1-2): SAVISQKPSRDICQRGTSLTIQCQVDSQVTMMFWYRQQPGQSLTLIATANQGSEATYESGFVIDKFPISRPNLTFSTLTVSNMSPEDSSIYLCSAIGGANYGYTFGSGTRLTVV.

The V gene is TRBV5-5, the J gene TRBJ1-5; no definite D call. The CDR3 consists of 16 residues. V was trimmed by 0 bases and J by 0 bases, leaving 10 bases between them. Germline assignment: CDR1 SGHKS and CDR2 YYEKEE (reference sequence). The CDR3 nucleotides are TGTGCCAGCAGCTTGGCAAGAAGCTTTAGCAATCAGCCCCAGCATTTT. It translates to CASSLARSFSNQPQHF.